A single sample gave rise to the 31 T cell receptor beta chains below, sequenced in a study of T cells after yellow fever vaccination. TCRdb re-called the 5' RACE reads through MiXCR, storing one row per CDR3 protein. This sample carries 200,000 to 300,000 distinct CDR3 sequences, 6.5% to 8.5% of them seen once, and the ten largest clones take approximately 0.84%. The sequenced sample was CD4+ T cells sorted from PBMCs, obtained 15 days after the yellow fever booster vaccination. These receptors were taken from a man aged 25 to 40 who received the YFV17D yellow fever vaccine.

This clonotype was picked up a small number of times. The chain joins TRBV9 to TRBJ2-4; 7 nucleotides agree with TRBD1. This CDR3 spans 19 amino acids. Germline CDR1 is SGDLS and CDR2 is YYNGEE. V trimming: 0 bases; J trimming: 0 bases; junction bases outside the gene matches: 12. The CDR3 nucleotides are TGTGCCAGCAGCGTAGATTCGGCAGGGGGAGACCTAGCCAAAAACATTCAGTACTTC. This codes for CASSVDSAGGDLAKNIQYF.

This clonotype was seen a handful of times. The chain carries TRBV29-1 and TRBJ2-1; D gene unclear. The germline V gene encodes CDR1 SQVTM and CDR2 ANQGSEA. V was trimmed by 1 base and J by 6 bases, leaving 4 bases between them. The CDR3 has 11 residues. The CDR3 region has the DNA TGCAGCGTTGAAGGTACCAATGAGCAGTTCTTC. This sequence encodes CSVEGTNEQFF.

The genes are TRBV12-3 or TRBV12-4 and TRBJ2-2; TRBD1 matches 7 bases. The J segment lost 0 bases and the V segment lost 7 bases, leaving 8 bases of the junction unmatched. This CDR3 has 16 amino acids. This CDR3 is CASITGQPANTGELFF. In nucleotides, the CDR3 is TGTGCCAGCATCACGGGACAGCCGGCGAACACCGGGGAGCTGTTTTTT.

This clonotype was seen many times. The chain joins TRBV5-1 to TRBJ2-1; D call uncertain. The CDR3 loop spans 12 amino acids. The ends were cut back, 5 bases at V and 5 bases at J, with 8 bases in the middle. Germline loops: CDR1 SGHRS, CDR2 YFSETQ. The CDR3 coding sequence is TGCGCCAGCAGGCCAGGTAACAATGAGCAGTTCTTC. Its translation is CASRPGNNEQFF.

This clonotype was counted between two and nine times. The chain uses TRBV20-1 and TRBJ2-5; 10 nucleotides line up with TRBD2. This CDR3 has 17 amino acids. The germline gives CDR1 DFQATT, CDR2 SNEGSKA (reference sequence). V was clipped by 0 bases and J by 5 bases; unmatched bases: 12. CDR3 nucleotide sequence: TGCAGTGCTAGAGACCCCATTGCTAGCGGGAGTGCGGAGACCCAGTACTTC. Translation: CSARDPIASGSAETQYF.

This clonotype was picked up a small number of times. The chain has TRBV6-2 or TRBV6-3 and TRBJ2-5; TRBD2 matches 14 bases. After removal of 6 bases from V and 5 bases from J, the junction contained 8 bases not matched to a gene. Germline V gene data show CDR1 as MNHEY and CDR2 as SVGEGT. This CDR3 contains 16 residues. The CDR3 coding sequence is TGTGCCAGCAGCCCGACGGGACTAGCGGGAGACGAGACCCAGTACTTC. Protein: CASSPTGLAGDETQYF.

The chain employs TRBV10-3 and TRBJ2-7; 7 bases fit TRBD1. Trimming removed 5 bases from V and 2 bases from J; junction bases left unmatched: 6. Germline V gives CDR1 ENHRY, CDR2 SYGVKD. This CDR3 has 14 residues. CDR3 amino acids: CAISPGQTTYEQYF. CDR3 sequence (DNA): TGTGCCATCAGTCCGGGACAGACGACCTACGAGCAGTACTTC.

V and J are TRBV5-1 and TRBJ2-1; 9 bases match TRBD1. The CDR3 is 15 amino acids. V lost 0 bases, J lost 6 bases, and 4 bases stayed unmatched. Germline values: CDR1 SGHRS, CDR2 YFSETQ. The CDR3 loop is CASSLGLGQGNEQFF. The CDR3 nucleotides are TGCGCCAGCAGCTTGGGCTTGGGACAGGGCAATGAGCAGTTCTTC.

The CDR3, as DNA: TGTGCCAGCTCACCAGAAGCGGGAGGCAACAAGGATGAGCAGTTCTTC. Its translation: CASSPEAGGNKDEQFF. The chain carries TRBV18 and TRBJ2-1, with TRBD2 matching 9 bases. The V segment lost 2 bases and the J segment 8 bases; nucleotides outside the gene matches: 10. In germline, CDR1 is KGHSH, CDR2 LQKENI. The CDR3 contains 16 residues.

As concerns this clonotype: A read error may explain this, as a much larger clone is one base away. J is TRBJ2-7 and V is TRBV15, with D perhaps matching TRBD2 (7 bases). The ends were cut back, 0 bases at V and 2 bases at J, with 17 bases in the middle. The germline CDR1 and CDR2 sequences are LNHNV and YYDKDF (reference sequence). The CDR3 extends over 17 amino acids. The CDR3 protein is CATSRDDRIAGPYEQYF. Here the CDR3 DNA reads TGTGCCACCAGCAGAGATGACAGGATAGCGGGCCCCTACGAGCAGTACTTC.

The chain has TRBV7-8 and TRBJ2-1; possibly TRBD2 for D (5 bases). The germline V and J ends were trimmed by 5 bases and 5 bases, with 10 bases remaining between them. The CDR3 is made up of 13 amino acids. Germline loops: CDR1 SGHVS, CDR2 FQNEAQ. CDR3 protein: CASSPVRDNEQFF. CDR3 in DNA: TGTGCCAGCAGCCCCGTGAGGGACAATGAGCAGTTCTTC.

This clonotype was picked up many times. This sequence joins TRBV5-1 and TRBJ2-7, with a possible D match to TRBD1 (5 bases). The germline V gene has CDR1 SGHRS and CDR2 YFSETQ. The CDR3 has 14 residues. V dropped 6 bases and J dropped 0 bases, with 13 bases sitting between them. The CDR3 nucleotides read TGCGCCAGCAAGAAGACAGATAACTCCTACGAGCAGTACTTC. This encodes CASKKTDNSYEQYF.

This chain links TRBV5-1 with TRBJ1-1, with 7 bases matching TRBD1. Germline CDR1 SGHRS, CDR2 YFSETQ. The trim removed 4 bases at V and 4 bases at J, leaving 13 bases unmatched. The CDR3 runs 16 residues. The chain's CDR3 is CASSTLTGVSSTEAFF. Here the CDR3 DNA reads TGCGCCAGCAGCACCTTAACAGGGGTTAGTAGCACTGAAGCTTTCTTT.

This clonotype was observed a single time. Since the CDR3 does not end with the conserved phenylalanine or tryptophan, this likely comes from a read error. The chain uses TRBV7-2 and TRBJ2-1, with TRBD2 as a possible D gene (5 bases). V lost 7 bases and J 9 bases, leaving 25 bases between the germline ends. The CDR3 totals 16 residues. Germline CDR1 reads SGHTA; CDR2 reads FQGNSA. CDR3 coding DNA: TGTGCCAGCACCAAAAGAGGGCTCGCGGTTAGAGGTGAGCAGTTCGTC. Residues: CASTKRGLAVRGEQFV.

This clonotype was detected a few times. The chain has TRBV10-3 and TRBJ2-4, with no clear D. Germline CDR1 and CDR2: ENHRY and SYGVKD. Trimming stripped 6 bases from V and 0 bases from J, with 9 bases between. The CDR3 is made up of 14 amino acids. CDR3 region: CAISGETAKNIQYF. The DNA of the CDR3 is TGTGCCATCAGCGGCGAGACAGCCAAAAACATTCAGTACTTC.

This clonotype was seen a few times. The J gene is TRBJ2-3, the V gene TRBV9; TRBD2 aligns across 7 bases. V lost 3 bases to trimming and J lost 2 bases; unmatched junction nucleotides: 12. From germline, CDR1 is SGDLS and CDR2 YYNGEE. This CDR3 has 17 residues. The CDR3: CASSGQGGNLFTDTQYF. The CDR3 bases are TGTGCCAGCAGCGGGCAGGGAGGGAACTTATTCACAGATACGCAGTATTTT.

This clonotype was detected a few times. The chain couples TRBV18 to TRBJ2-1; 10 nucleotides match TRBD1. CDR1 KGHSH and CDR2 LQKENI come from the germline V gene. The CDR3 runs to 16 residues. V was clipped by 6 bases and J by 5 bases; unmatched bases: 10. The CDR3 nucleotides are TGTGCCAGCTCTCGAAGACAGGGGGCTTCGGACAATGAGCAGTTCTTC. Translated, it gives CASSRRQGASDNEQFF.

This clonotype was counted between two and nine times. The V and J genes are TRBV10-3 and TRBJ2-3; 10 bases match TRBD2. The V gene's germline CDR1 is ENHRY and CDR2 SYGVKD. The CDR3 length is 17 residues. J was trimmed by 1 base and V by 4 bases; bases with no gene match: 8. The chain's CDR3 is CAISVGSGRAGTDTQYF. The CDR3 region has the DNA TGTGCCATCAGTGTGGGGAGCGGGAGGGCCGGCACAGATACGCAGTATTTT.

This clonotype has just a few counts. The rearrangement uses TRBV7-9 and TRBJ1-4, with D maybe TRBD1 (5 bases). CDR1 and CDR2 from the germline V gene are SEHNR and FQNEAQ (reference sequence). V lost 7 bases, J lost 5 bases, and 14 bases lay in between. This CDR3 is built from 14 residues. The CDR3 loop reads CASISGPENEKLFF. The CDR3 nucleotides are TGTGCCAGCATCTCGGGACCGGAGAATGAAAAACTGTTTTTT.

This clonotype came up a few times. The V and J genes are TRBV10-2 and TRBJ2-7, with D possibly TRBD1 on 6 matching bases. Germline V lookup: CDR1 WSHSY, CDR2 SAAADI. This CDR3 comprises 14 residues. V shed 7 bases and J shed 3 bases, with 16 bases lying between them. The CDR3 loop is CASTRGIGGYEQYF. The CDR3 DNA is TGCGCCAGCACCAGGGGTATAGGGGGCTACGAGCAGTACTTC.

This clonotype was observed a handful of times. In DNA form, the CDR3 reads TGTGCCACCAGTGATAAGACAGCCAGCTCCTACAATGAGCAGTTCTTC. Its protein is CATSDKTASSYNEQFF. The gene calls are TRBV24-1 and TRBJ2-1; TRBD1 might be the D (5 bases). From germline, CDR1 is KGHDR and CDR2 SFDVKD. This CDR3 region has 16 residues. The germline V and J ends were trimmed by 3 bases and 0 bases, with 11 bases remaining between them.

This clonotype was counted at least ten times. CDR3 sequence reads: CSARESHYYNEQFF. CDR3 bases: TGCAGTGCTAGAGAGTCGCACTACTACAATGAGCAGTTCTTC. This rearrangement joins TRBV20-1 to TRBJ2-1; D remains ambiguous. The CDR3 is made up of 14 amino acids. Germline V CDR1 and CDR2: DFQATT, SNEGSKA (reference sequence). Trimming removed 0 bases at V and 3 bases at J, with 9 bases between.

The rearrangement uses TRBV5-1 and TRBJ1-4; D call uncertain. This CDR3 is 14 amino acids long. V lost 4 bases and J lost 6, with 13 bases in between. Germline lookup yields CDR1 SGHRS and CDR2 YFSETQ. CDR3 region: CASSRGGRDEKLFF. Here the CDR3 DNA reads TGCGCCAGCAGCCGAGGAGGGAGAGATGAAAAACTGTTTTTT.

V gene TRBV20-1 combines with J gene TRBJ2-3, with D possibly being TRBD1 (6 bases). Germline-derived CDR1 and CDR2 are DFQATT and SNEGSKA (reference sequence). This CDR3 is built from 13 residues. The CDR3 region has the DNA TGCAGCCCCCCGGGACAAAGCACAGATACGCAGTATTTT. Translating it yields CSPPGQSTDTQYF.

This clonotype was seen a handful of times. This CDR3 reads CASSSWSGRGETQYF. The CDR3, as DNA: TGTGCCAGCAGCTCGTGGAGCGGGAGAGGGGAGACCCAGTACTTC. This chain links TRBV7-2 with TRBJ2-5; 8 bases match TRBD2. CDR1 is SGHTA and CDR2 is FQGNSA in the germline V gene. The V segment lost 4 bases and the J segment 5 bases; nucleotides outside the gene matches: 9. The CDR3 consists of 15 residues.

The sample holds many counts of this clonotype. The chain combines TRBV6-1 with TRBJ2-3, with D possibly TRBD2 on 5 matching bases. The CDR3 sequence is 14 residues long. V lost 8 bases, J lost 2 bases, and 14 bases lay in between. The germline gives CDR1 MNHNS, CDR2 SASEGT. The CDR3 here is CASRVDWNTDTQYF. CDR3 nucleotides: TGTGCCAGCCGGGTGGACTGGAACACAGATACGCAGTATTTT.

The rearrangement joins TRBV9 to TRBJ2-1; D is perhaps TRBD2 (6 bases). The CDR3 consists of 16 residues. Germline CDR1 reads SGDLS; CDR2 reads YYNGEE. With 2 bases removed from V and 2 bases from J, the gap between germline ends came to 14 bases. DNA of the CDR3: TGTGCCAGCAGCGTCTTTCGGGAGAATACCTACAATGAGCAGTTCTTC. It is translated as CASSVFRENTYNEQFF.

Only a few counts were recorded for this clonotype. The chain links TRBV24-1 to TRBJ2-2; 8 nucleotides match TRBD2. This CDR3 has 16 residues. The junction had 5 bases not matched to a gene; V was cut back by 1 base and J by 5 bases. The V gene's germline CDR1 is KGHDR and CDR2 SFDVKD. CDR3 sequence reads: CATSDFSAGGTGELFF. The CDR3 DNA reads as TGTGCCACCAGTGATTTTTCGGCGGGGGGAACCGGGGAGCTGTTTTTT.

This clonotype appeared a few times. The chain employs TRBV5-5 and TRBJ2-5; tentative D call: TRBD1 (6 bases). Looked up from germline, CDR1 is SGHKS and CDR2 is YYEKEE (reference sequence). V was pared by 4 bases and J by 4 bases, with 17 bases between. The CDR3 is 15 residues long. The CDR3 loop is CASSLQGSPRETQYF. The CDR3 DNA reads TGTGCCAGCAGCCTACAGGGTTCCCCCCGAGAGACCCAGTACTTC.

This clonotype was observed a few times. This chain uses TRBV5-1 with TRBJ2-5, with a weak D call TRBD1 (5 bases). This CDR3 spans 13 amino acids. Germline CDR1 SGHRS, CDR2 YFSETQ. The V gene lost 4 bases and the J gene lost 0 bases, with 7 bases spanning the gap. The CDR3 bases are TGCGCCAGCAGCACGGACAACCAAGAGACCCAGTACTTC. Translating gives CASSTDNQETQYF.

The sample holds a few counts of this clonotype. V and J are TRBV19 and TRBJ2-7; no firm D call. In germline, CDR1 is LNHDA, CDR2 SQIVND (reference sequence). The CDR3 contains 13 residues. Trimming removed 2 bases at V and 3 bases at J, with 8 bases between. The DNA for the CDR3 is TGTGCCAGTAGTATAATAGGGAACTACGAGCAGTACTTC. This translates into CASSIIGNYEQYF.